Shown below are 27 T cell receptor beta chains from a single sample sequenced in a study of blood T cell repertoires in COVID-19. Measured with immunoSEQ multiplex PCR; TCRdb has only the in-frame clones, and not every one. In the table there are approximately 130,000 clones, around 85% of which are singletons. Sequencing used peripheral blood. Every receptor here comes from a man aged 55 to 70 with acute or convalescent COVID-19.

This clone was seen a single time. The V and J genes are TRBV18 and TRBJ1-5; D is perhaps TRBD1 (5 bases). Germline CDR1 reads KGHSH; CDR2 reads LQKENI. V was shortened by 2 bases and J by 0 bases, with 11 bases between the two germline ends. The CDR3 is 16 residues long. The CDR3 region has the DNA TGTGCCAGCTCACCAGGGCTGGGGCATAGCAATCAGCCCCAGCATTTT. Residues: CASSPGLGHSNQPQHF. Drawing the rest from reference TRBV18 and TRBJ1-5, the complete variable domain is NAGVMQNPRHLVRRRGQEARLRCSPMKGHSHVYWYRQLPEEGLKFMVYLQKENIIDESGMPKERFSAEFPKEGPSILRIQQVVRGDSAAYFCASSPGLGHSNQPQHFGDGTRLSIL.

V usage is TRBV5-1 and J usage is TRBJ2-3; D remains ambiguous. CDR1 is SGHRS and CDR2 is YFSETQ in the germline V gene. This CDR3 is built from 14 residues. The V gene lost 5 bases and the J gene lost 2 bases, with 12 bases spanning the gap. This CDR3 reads CASRLSQVTDTQYF. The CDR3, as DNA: TGCGCCAGCAGATTAAGCCAGGTCACAGATACGCAGTATTTT.

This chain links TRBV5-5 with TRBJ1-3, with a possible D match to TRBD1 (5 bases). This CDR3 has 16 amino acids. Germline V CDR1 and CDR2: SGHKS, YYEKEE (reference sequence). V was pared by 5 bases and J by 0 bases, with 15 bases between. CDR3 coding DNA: TGTGCCAGCAGTTCCGCGGGGCCAGGCTCTGGAAACACCATATATTTT. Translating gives CASSSAGPGSGNTIYF.

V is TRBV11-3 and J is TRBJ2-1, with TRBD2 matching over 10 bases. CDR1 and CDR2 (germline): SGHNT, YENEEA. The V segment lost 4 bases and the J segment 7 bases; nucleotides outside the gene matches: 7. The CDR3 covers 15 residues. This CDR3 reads CASSWSTSGQNEQFF. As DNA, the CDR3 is TGTGCCAGCAGCTGGTCGACTAGCGGGCAAAATGAGCAGTTCTTC.

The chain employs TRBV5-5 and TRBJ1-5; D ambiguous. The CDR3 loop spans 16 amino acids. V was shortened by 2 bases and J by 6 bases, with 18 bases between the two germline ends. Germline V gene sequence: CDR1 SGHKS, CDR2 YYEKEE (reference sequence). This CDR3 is CASSLGAGSVSQPQHF. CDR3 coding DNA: TGTGCCAGCAGCTTAGGCGCAGGTTCTGTGAGTCAGCCCCAGCATTTT.

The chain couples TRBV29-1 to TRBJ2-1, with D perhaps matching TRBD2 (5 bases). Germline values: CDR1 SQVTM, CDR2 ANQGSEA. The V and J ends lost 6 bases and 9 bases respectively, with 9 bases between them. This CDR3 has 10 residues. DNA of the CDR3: TGCAGCGTCCGGAGCGGTGAGCAGTTCTTC. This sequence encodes CSVRSGEQFF.

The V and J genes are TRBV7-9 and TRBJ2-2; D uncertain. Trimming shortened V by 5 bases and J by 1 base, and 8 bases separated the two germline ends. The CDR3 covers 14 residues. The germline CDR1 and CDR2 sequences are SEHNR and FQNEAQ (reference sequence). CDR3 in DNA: TGTGCCAGCAGCCTGTTAGTGAACACCGGGGAGCTGTTTTTT. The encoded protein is CASSLLVNTGELFF.

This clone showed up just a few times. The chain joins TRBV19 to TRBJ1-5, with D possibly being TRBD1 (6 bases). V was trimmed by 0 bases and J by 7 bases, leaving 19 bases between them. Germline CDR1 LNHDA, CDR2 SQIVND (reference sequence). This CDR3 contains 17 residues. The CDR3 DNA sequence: TGTGCCAGTAGTATAGATGGGCTTCAGCTTGACAGGCAGCCCCAGCATTTT. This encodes CASSIDGLQLDRQPQHF.

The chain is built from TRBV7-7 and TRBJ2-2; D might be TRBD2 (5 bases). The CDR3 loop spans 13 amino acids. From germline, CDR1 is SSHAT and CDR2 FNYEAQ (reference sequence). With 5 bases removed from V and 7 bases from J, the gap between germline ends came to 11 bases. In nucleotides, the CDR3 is TGTGCCAGCAGCCTGCGCCGGGACGGGGAGCTGTTTTTT. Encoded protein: CASSLRRDGELFF.

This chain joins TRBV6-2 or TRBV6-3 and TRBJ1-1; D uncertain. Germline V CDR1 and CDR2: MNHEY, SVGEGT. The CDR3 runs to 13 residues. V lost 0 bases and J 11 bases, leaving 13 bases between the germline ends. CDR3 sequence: CASSYSVVSYAFF. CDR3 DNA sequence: TGTGCCAGCAGTTACTCGGTAGTTTCGTATGCTTTCTTT.

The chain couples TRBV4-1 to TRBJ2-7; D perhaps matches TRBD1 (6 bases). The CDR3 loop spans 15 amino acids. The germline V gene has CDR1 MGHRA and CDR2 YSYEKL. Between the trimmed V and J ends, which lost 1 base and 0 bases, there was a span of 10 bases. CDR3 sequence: CASSQAWDNSYEQYF. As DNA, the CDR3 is TGCGCCAGCAGCCAAGCGTGGGACAACTCCTACGAGCAGTACTTC.

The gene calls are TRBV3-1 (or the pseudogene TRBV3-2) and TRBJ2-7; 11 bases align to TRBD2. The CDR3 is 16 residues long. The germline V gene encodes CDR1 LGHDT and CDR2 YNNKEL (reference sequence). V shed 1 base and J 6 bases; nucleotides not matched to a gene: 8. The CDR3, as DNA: TGTGCCAGCAGCCAAGGCAGGACTAGCGGGCATCTCGAGCAGTACTTC. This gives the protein CASSQGRTSGHLEQYF.

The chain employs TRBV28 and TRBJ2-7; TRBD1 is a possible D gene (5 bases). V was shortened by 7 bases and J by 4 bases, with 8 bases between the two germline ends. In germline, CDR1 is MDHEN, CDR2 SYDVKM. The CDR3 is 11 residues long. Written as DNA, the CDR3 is TGTGCCAGCAATAGGGGATACGAGCAGTACTTC. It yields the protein CASNRGYEQYF.

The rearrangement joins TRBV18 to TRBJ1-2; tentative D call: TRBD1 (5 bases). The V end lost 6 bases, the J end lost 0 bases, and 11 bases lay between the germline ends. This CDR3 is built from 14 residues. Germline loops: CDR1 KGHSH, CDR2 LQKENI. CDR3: CASSEQVSNYGYTF. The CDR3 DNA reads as TGTGCCAGCTCGGAACAGGTTTCTAACTATGGCTACACCTTC.

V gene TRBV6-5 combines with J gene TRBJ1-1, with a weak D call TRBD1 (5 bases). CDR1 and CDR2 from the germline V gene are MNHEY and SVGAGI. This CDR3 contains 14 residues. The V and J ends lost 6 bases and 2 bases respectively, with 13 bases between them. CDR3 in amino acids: CASRRQSPNTEAFF. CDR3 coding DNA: TGTGCCAGCAGGAGACAGTCCCCTAACACTGAAGCTTTCTTT.

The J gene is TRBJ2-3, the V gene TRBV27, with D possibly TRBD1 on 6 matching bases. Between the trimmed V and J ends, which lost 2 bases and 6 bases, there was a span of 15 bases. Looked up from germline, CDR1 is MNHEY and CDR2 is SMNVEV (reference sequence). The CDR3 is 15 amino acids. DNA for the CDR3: TGTGCCAGCAGTTTAAAAGGCAGGGGTGGCGATACGCAGTATTTT. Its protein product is CASSLKGRGGDTQYF.

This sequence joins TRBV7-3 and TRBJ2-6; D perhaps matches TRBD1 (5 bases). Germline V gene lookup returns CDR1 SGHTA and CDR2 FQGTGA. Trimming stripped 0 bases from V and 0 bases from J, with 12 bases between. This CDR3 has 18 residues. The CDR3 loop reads CASSLTAGRHSGANVLTF. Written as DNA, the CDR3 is TGTGCCAGCAGCTTAACCGCAGGGCGGCACTCTGGGGCCAACGTCCTGACTTTC. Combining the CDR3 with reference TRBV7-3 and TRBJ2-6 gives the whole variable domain GAGVSQTPSNKVTEKGKYVELRCDPISGHTALYWYRQSLGQGPEFLIYFQGTGAADDSGLPNDRFFAVRPEGSVSTLKIQRTERGDSAVYLCASSLTAGRHSGANVLTFGAGSRLTVL.

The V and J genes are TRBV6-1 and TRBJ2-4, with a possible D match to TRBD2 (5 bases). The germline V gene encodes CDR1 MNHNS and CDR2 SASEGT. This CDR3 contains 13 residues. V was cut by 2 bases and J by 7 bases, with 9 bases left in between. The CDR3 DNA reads TGTGCCAGCAGTGAACGATCGGGGAACATTCAGTACTTC. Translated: CASSERSGNIQYF.

CDR3 DNA: TGTGCCAGCGAGAGCTCTGGGGCCAACGTCCTGACTTTC. The encoded protein is CASESSGANVLTF. V usage is TRBV6-5 and J usage is TRBJ2-6; no reliable D call. The CDR3 has 13 residues. Germline V gene data show CDR1 as MNHEY and CDR2 as SVGAGI. The ends were cut back, 8 bases at V and 0 bases at J, with 5 bases in the middle.

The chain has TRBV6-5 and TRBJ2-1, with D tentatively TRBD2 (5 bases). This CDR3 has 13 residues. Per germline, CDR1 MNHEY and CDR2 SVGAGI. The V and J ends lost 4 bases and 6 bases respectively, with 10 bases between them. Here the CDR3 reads CASSLDSFNEQFF. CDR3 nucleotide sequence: TGTGCCAGCAGTTTGGACTCTTTCAATGAGCAGTTCTTC.

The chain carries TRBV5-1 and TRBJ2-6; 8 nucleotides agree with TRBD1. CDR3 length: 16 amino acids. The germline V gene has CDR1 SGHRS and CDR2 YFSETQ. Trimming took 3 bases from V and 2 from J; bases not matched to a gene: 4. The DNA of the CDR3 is TGCGCCAGCAGCTCCACGACAGGGGCTGGGGCCAACGTCCTGACTTTC. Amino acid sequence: CASSSTTGAGANVLTF.

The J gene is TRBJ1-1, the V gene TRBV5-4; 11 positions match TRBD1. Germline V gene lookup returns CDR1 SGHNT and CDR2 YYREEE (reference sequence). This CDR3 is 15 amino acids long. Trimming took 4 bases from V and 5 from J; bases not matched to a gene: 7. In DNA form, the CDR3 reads TGTGCCAGCAGCCGCGGACAGGGGGCCTCTACTGAAGCTTTCTTT. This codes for CASSRGQGASTEAFF. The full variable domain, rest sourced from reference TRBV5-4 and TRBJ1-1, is ETGVTQSPTHLIKTRGQQVTLRCSSQSGHNTVSWYQQALGQGPQFIFQYYREEENGRGNFPPRFSGLQFPNYSSELNVNALELDDSALYLCASSRGQGASTEAFFGQGTRLTVV.

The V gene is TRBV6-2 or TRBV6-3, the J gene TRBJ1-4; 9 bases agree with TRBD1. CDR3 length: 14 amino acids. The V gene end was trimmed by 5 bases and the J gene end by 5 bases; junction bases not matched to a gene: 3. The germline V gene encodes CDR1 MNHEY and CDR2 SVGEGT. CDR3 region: CASSGDRENEKLFF. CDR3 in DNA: TGTGCCAGCAGTGGGGACAGGGAAAATGAAAAACTGTTTTTT.

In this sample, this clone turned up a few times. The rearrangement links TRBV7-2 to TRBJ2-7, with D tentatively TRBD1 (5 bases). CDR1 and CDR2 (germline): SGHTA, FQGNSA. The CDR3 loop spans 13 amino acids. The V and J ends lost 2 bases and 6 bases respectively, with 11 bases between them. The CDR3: CASSLQGRSEQYF. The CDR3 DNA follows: TGTGCCAGCAGCTTACAGGGTAGGAGCGAGCAGTACTTC.

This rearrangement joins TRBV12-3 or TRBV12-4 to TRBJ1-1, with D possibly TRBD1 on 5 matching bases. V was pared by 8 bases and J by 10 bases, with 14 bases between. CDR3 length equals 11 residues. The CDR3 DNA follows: TGTGCCAGCCTGGGCTCGGGGGGAGCTTTCTTT. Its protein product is CASLGSGGAFF.

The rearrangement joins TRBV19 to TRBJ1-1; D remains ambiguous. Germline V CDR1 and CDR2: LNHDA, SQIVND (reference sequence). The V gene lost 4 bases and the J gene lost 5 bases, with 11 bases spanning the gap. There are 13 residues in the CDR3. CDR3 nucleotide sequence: TGTGCCAGTAGTACCACTGCCGTTACTGAAGCTTTCTTT. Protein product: CASSTTAVTEAFF.

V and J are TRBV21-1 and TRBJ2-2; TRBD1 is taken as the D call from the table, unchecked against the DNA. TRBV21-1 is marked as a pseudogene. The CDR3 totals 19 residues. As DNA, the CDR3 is TGTGCCAGCAGCAATAAAACGGGACAGGGAGTAGGCGTCGGCGGGGAGCTGTTTTTT. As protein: CASSNKTGQGVGVGGELFF.